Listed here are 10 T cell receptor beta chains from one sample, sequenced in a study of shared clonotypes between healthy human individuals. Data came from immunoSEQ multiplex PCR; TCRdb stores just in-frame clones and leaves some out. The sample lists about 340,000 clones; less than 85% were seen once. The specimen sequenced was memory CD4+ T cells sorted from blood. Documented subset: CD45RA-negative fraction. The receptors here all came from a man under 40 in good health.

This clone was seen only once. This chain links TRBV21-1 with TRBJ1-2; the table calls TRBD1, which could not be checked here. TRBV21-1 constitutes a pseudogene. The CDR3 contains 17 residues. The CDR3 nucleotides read TGTGCCAGCAGCAAAGCGCTCGCCGGACAGGGTAAATCTGGCTACACCTTC. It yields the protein CASSKALAGQGKSGYTF.

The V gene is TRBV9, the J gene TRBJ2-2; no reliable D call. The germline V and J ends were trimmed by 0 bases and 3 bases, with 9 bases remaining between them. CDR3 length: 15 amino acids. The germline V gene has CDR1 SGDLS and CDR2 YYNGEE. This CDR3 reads CASSVAVVDTGELFF. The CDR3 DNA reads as TGTGCCAGCAGCGTAGCTGTGGTAGACACCGGGGAGCTGTTTTTT.

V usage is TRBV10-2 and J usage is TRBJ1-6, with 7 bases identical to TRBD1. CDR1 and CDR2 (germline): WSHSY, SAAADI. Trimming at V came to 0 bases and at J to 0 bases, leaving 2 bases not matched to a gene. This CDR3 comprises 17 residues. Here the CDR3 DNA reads TGCGCCAGCAGTGAGTCAACAGGGGACTCCTATAATTCACCCCTCCACTTT. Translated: CASSESTGDSYNSPLHF.

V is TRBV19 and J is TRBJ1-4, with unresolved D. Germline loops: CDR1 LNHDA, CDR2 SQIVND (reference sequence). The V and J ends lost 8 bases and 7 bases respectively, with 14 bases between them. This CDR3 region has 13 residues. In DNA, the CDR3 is TGTGCCAGTGGGGAGAGTTCTGGTGAAAAACTGTTTTTT. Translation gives CASGESSGEKLFF.

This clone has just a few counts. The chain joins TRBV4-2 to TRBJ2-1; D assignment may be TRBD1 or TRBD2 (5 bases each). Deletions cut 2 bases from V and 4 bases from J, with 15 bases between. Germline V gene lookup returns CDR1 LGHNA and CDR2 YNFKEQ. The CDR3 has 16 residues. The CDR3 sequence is CASSQHTGAEYNEQFF. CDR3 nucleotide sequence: TGTGCCAGCAGCCAACATACAGGAGCGGAATACAATGAGCAGTTCTTC.

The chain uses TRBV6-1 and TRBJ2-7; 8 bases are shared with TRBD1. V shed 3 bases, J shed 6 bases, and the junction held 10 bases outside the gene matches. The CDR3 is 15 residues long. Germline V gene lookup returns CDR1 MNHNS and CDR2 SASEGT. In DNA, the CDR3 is TGTGCCAGCAGTGACATTTCAACCAGGGGGCCCGAGCAGTACTTC. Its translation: CASSDISTRGPEQYF.

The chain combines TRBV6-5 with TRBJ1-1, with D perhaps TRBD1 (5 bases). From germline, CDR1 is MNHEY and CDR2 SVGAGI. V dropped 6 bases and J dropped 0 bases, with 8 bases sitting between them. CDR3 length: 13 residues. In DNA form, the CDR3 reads TGTGCCAGCAGCCAGGACATGAACACTGAAGCTTTCTTT. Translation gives CASSQDMNTEAFF.

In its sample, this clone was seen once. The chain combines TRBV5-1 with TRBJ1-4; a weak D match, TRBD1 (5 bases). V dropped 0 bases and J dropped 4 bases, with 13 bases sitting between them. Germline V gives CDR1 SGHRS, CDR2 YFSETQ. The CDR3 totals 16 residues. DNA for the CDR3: TGCGCCAGCAGCTTGGAAGGGGTCGGGGTTAATGAAAAACTGTTTTTT. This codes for CASSLEGVGVNEKLFF.

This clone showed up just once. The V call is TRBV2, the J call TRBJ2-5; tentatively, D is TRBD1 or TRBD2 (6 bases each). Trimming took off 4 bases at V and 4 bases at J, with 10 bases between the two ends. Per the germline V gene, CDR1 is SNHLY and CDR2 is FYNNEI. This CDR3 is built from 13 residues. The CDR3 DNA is TGTGCCAGCAGTGTGGAGGGGGGAGAGACCCAGTACTTC. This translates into CASSVEGGETQYF.

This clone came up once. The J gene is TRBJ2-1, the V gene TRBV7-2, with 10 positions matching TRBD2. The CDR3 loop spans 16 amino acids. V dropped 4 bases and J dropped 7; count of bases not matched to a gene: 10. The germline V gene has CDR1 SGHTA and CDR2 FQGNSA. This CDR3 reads CASSSPSGRGDNEQFF. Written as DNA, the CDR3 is TGTGCCAGCAGCTCCCCCAGCGGGAGGGGAGATAATGAGCAGTTCTTC.